This T cell receptor beta chain was identified during a study of beta chain features in type 1 diabetes. Turning to this clone: Its specificity is unknown.

Expressed TCRB transcripts were sequenced because the isolated RNA had all been reverse transcribed beforehand. This table comes from immunoSEQ multiplex PCR, and its TCRdb copy is limited to in-frame clones, with some not included. The sample yields some 150,000 clones, roughly 9.7% seen once. Study-wide points: TCRB repertoires of naive, central memory and Treg cells appeared more similar among patients than among healthy donors.

The CDR3 length is 13 residues. V lost 5 bases and J lost 5, with 10 bases in between. Germline V gives CDR1 SEHNR, CDR2 FQNEAQ (reference sequence). The sequenced sample was central memory CD4+ T cells from blood. The TCR comes from a woman in her forties in good health. This rearrangement joins TRBV7-9 to TRBJ1-3; D gene unclear. CDR3 region: CASSPGQRNTIYF. The CDR3 DNA sequence: TGTGCCAGCAGCCCGGGTCAACGAAACACCATATATTTT.